A single sample is the source of the 28 T cell receptor beta chains below, sequenced in a study of T cell clones after liver transplantation. Data came from immunoSEQ multiplex PCR; TCRdb stores just in-frame clones and leaves some out. The sample includes tens of thousands of clones, under 95% seen only once; the top ten take under 3.5%. This material consisted of CD4+ T cells from blood, taken before liver transplant. The receptors were sampled from a human donor who received a liver transplant.

The chain joins TRBV21-1 to TRBJ2-5. TRBV21-1 is given as a pseudogene. The CDR3 has 15 amino acids. CDR3 residues: CASSKGTRRHETQYF. CDR3 nucleotides: TGTGCCAGCAGCAAAGGAACCAGACGGCATGAGACCCAGTACTTC.

The chain links TRBV11-3 to TRBJ2-3; 13 nucleotides match TRBD2. Germline assignment: CDR1 SGHNT and CDR2 YENEEA. This CDR3 has 16 amino acids. The J segment lost 5 bases and the V segment lost 5 bases, leaving 7 bases of the junction unmatched. CDR3 sequence reads: CASSGTSGIGGDTQYF. As DNA, the CDR3 is TGTGCCAGCAGCGGGACTAGCGGGATCGGGGGAGATACGCAGTATTTT.

The chain has TRBV2 and TRBJ2-7; D unresolved. Germline V gene sequence: CDR1 SNHLY, CDR2 FYNNEI. The CDR3 extends over 14 amino acids. V was pared by 5 bases and J by 0 bases, with 11 bases between. CDR3 loop: CASSLITNSYEQYF. DNA for the CDR3: TGTGCCAGCAGTCTAATAACCAACTCCTACGAGCAGTACTTC.

This chain joins TRBV5-6 and TRBJ2-1; TRBD2 matches 8 bases. The CDR3 runs 17 residues. The junction had 10 bases not matched to a gene; V was cut back by 4 bases and J by 1 base. CDR1 SGHDT and CDR2 YYEEEE come from the germline V gene. CDR3 bases: TGTGCCAGCAGCCCGACCCGCAGCGGGAGTTCCTACAATGAGCAGTTCTTC. The encoded protein is CASSPTRSGSSYNEQFF.

The chain uses TRBV7-2 and TRBJ2-7; TRBD2 matches 10 bases. Per germline, CDR1 SGHTA and CDR2 FQGNSA. This CDR3 spans 15 amino acids. V lost 2 bases to trimming and J lost 7 bases; unmatched junction nucleotides: 8. The CDR3: CASSLQSSGRGEQYF. The CDR3 nucleotides are TGTGCCAGCAGCTTACAAAGCAGCGGGAGGGGGGAGCAGTACTTC. The complete variable domain, with remaining parts taken from reference TRBV7-2 and TRBJ2-7, reads GAGVSQSPSNKVTEKGKDVELRCDPISGHTALYWYRQSLGQGLEFLIYFQGNSAPDKSGLPSDRFSAERTGGSVSTLTIQRTQQEDSAVYLCASSLQSSGRGEQYFGPGTRLTVT.

For the CDR3, the DNA is TGTGCCTGGACCGACTTCGGGCGCACTAGCTCCTACAATGAGCAGTTCTTC. Translation gives CAWTDFGRTSSYNEQFF. V gene TRBV30 combines with J gene TRBJ2-1; perhaps TRBD2 as D (5 bases). V gave up 4 bases and J gave up 0 bases, with 19 bases separating them. CDR1 GTSNPN and CDR2 SVGIG come from the germline V gene (reference sequence). The CDR3 totals 17 residues.

A single count supports this clone. The chain employs TRBV5-1 and TRBJ2-5, with TRBD2 as a possible D gene (6 bases). The CDR3 length is 15 residues. Deletions cut 4 bases from V and 2 bases from J, with 15 bases between. Looked up from germline, CDR1 is SGHRS and CDR2 is YFSETQ. CDR3 residues: CASSSGSTAQETQYF. The CDR3 coding sequence is TGCGCCAGCAGCAGCGGGTCGACAGCTCAAGAGACCCAGTACTTC.

The V call is TRBV9, the J call TRBJ2-5; no reliable D call. This CDR3 comprises 16 residues. Trimming took 0 bases from V and 1 from J, leaving 13 bases between them. Germline CDR1 and CDR2: SGDLS and YYNGEE. As DNA, the CDR3 is TGTGCCAGCAGCGTAGGAGGTGGTCGGTCCCAAGAGACCCAGTACTTC. It yields the protein CASSVGGGRSQETQYF.

This clone has a handful of counts. The chain is built from TRBV5-1 and TRBJ1-5; no reliable D call. CDR1 SGHRS and CDR2 YFSETQ come from the germline V gene. There are 13 residues in the CDR3. The V and J ends lost 5 bases and 1 base respectively, with 7 bases between them. The CDR3 is CASSPYSNQPQHF. The CDR3 DNA reads TGCGCCAGCAGTCCTTACAGCAATCAGCCCCAGCATTTT.

This sequence joins TRBV29-1 and TRBJ2-3; no firm D call. The V gene's germline CDR1 is SQVTM and CDR2 ANQGSEA. V dropped 7 bases and J dropped 2 bases, with 7 bases sitting between them. This CDR3 region has 11 residues. The CDR3 reads CSAGVTDTQYF. Written as DNA, the CDR3 is TGCAGCGCTGGGGTCACAGATACGCAGTATTTT.

This rearrangement joins TRBV5-1 to TRBJ2-3; the match to TRBD1 covers 8 bases. The CDR3 is made up of 16 amino acids. Germline lookup yields CDR1 SGHRS and CDR2 YFSETQ. Trimming removed 0 bases from V and 3 bases from J; junction bases left unmatched: 6. The CDR3 spells CASSLEMDRATDTQYF. The CDR3 DNA is TGCGCCAGCAGCTTGGAAATGGACAGGGCGACAGATACGCAGTATTTT.

The chain uses TRBV18 and TRBJ1-2, with D possibly being TRBD1 (5 bases). The CDR3 sequence is 16 residues long. Germline CDR1 and CDR2: KGHSH and LQKENI. With 0 bases removed from V and 4 bases from J, the gap between germline ends came to 15 bases. The CDR3 spells CASSPPTTGRGYGYTF. The DNA for the CDR3 is TGTGCCAGCTCACCACCCACTACAGGCCGAGGCTATGGCTACACCTTC. The full variable domain, rest sourced from reference TRBV18 and TRBJ1-2, is NAGVMQNPRHLVRRRGQEARLRCSPMKGHSHVYWYRQLPEEGLKFMVYLQKENIIDESGMPKERFSAEFPKEGPSILRIQQVVRGDSAAYFCASSPPTTGRGYGYTFGSGTRLTVV.

The V and J genes are TRBV18 and TRBJ2-2; 8 bases fit TRBD1. J was trimmed by 1 base and V by 4 bases; bases with no gene match: 8. CDR3 size: 17 residues. Germline V lookup: CDR1 KGHSH, CDR2 LQKENI. CDR3 sequence (DNA): TGTGCCAGCTCACTTAGGAGGACAGGGATGAACACCGGGGAGCTGTTTTTT. It specifies CASSLRRTGMNTGELFF.

The chain uses TRBV27 and TRBJ1-1, with a weak D call TRBD1 (6 bases). V shed 4 bases and J shed 5 bases, with 17 bases lying between them. The germline gives CDR1 MNHEY, CDR2 SMNVEV (reference sequence). The CDR3 is 15 amino acids. CDR3 sequence reads: CASSSLLGGGTEAFF. CDR3 in DNA: TGTGCCAGCAGTTCTCTCCTAGGGGGGGGAACTGAAGCTTTCTTT.

This chain connects TRBV6-1 to TRBJ2-7; 10 bases agree with TRBD1. There are 15 residues in the CDR3. With 6 bases clipped from V and 1 base from J, the junction kept 6 bases outside the gene matches. Germline lookup yields CDR1 MNHNS and CDR2 SASEGT. CDR3: CASRPRDRGSYEQYF. CDR3 nucleotides: TGTGCCAGCAGGCCCCGGGACAGGGGTTCCTACGAGCAGTACTTC.

In its sample, this clone was seen once. V gene TRBV30 combines with J gene TRBJ2-7; 7 bases map to TRBD2. V shed 1 base, J shed 6 bases, and the junction held 9 bases outside the gene matches. Germline V gene sequence: CDR1 GTSNPN, CDR2 SVGIG (reference sequence). There are 14 residues in the CDR3. In DNA form, the CDR3 reads TGTGCCTGGAGTGCCAGCGGGGTAAGGGGCGAGCAGTACTTC. This translates into CAWSASGVRGEQYF.

This sequence joins TRBV29-1 and TRBJ2-6; D not resolved. Germline V gene sequence: CDR1 SQVTM, CDR2 ANQGSEA. This CDR3 has 13 amino acids. V shed 5 bases and J shed 0 bases, with 5 bases lying between them. The chain's CDR3 is CSVRISGANVLTF. In DNA form, the CDR3 reads TGCAGCGTTCGGATCTCTGGGGCCAACGTCCTGACTTTC.

This clone was counted only a few times. The rearrangement links TRBV21-1 to TRBJ1-2. TRBV21-1 is a pseudogene. The CDR3 is made up of 12 amino acids. The CDR3 DNA sequence: TGTGCCAGCGCGAGGGGAGACTATGGCTACACCTTC. This codes for CASARGDYGYTF.

V and J are TRBV5-1 and TRBJ2-7; TRBD2 agrees at 14 bases. From germline, CDR1 is SGHRS and CDR2 YFSETQ. V was pared by 4 bases and J by 6 bases, with 9 bases of the junction left unmatched. The length of the CDR3 is 16 residues. For the CDR3, the DNA is TGCGCCAGCAGCCCCGGGACTAGCGGGAGCATCGGCGAGCAGTACTTC. Translation gives CASSPGTSGSIGEQYF.

The CDR3 DNA reads as TGCGCCAGCAGCTTGGAGGGGGTCACCGGGGAGCTGTTTTTT. As protein: CASSLEGVTGELFF. This chain links TRBV5-1 with TRBJ2-2; a possible D gene is TRBD1 (6 bases). Germline V gives CDR1 SGHRS, CDR2 YFSETQ. V lost 0 bases and J 4 bases, leaving 7 bases between the germline ends. This CDR3 is 14 amino acids long.

The gene calls are TRBV2 and TRBJ2-7; 9 bases line up with TRBD1. Looked up from germline, CDR1 is SNHLY and CDR2 is FYNNEI. The CDR3 sequence is 16 residues long. V was pared by 6 bases and J by 3 bases, with 12 bases of the junction left unmatched. CDR3 in DNA: TGTGCCAGCAGGGATCCAGTTAGGGACAGGGACTACGAGCAGTACTTC. Protein sequence: CASRDPVRDRDYEQYF.

The V and J genes are TRBV5-1 and TRBJ1-1, with TRBD1 as a possible D gene (5 bases). There are 14 residues in the CDR3. Deletions cut 2 bases from V and 4 bases from J, with 12 bases between. Per the germline V gene, CDR1 is SGHRS and CDR2 is YFSETQ. As DNA, the CDR3 is TGCGCCAGCAGCTTATCACCGAGGGGCACTGAAGCTTTCTTT. This translates into CASSLSPRGTEAFF.

The chain recombines TRBV12-5 with TRBJ2-7; the D call may be TRBD1 or TRBD2 (5 bases each). Germline lookup yields CDR1 LGHNT and CDR2 FRNRAP. V was shortened by 9 bases and J by 0 bases, with 9 bases between the two germline ends. The CDR3 contains 12 residues. The CDR3 region has the DNA TGTGCTAGCCGGGGACGCTCCTACGAGCAGTACTTC. Protein product: CASRGRSYEQYF.

The chain joins TRBV5-6 to TRBJ1-2, with 9 bases matching TRBD1. V was pared by 1 base and J by 4 bases, with 8 bases of the junction left unmatched. The CDR3 is 16 residues long. From germline, CDR1 is SGHDT and CDR2 YYEEEE. The CDR3, as DNA: TGTGCCAGCAGCTTGAACAGGGGGCTGGGTTCCTATGGCTACACCTTC. Translated, it gives CASSLNRGLGSYGYTF.

Notes on this clone: At one boundary the junction diverges from the germline segment, which might be a read error. The rearrangement joins TRBV7-7 to TRBJ2-5; tentatively, D is TRBD2 (6 bases). Germline CDR1 SSHAT, CDR2 FNYEAQ (reference sequence). This CDR3 contains 13 residues. CDR3 region: CASSLAVQETQYF. CDR3 DNA sequence: TGTGCTAGCAGCTTAGCGGTCCAAGAGACCCAGTACTTC.

This chain uses TRBV29-1 with TRBJ1-2, with 8 bases that match TRBD1. V dropped 0 bases and J dropped 1; count of bases not matched to a gene: 4. The CDR3 loop spans 15 amino acids. From germline, CDR1 is SQVTM and CDR2 ANQGSEA. Here the CDR3 DNA reads TGCAGCGTTGAAGATCGGGACAGGCGTAACTATGGCTACACCTTC. Its protein is CSVEDRDRRNYGYTF.

The table lists this clone with a count of one. The V call is TRBV7-6, the J call TRBJ1-1; D ambiguous. The CDR3 runs to 13 residues. CDR1 and CDR2 (germline): SGHVS, FNYEAQ. Trimming left V 1 base short and J 0 bases short, with 3 bases between. As DNA, the CDR3 is TGTGCCAGCAGCTTAGACCTGAACACTGAAGCTTTCTTT. Translation gives CASSLDLNTEAFF.

V usage is TRBV5-4 and J usage is TRBJ2-7, with 8 bases matching TRBD2. J was trimmed by 0 bases and V by 4 bases; bases with no gene match: 12. Germline V gene data show CDR1 as SGHNT and CDR2 as YYREEE (reference sequence). This CDR3 has 17 amino acids. The DNA of the CDR3 is TGTGCCAGCAGCCCAGGTGGCCCGGCGGGAGGCTCCTACGAGCAGTACTTC. Protein: CASSPGGPAGGSYEQYF.